The 28 T cell receptor beta chains below were found in one sample sequenced in a study of T cells in tumors after PD-1 blockade (dated by TCRdb to the late 2010s). Library prep was done by the immunoSEQ multiplex PCR assay. The clones in this table, taken by TCRdb from immuneACCESS, are in-frame only. Not every clone is retained; where verified, under half of the shortfall comes from an unresolved V gene, and the cause of the rest is unknown. The sample contains several thousand clones, roughly 75% of them found a single time. Approximately 12% of the sample belongs to the ten largest clones. The label giving this sample's time point can be read as: before anti-PD-1 therapy. The sample here was tumor tissue, taken before anti-PD-1 treatment. These receptors came from a human donor with basal cell carcinoma.

This sequence joins TRBV9 and TRBJ2-7; the D gene is possibly TRBD1 (5 bases). Germline assignment: CDR1 SGDLS and CDR2 YYNGEE. This CDR3 is 14 amino acids long. Trimming shortened V by 1 base and J by 0 bases, and 8 bases separated the two germline ends. The CDR3 DNA follows: TGTGCCAGCAGCGTAACGGACATCTCCTACGAGCAGTACTTC. Protein sequence: CASSVTDISYEQYF.

The V call is TRBV7-8, the J call TRBJ2-7; D may match TRBD1 or TRBD2 (5 bases each). CDR1 is SGHVS, CDR2 FQNEAQ, per germline. V was clipped by 4 bases and J by 4 bases, with 20 bases between them. The CDR3 spans 16 residues. The CDR3 loop reads CASSSRDPRSYYEQYF. The CDR3 bases are TGTGCCAGCAGCTCCCGGGACCCCCGAAGTTATTACGAGCAGTACTTC. Full variable domain (rest looked up from reference TRBV7-8 and TRBJ2-7): GAGVSQSPRYKVAKRGQDVALRCDPISGHVSLFWYQQALGQGPEFLTYFQNEAQLDKSGLPSDRFFAERPEGSVSTLKIQRTQQEDSAVYLCASSSRDPRSYYEQYFGPGTRLTVT.

This clone was counted a single time. J is TRBJ2-2 and V is TRBV5-1; no clear D. Germline V gives CDR1 SGHRS, CDR2 YFSETQ. Trimming took 0 bases from V and 1 from J, leaving 4 bases between them. This CDR3 is 14 amino acids long. In DNA, the CDR3 is TGCGCCAGCAGCTTGGGTTGGAACACCGGGGAGCTGTTTTTT. Translated, it gives CASSLGWNTGELFF.

This sequence joins TRBV28 and TRBJ1-2; no firm D call. Germline lookup yields CDR1 MDHEN and CDR2 SYDVKM. The V end lost 8 bases, the J end lost 4 bases, and 8 bases lay between the germline ends. There are 11 residues in the CDR3. The CDR3 bases are TGTGCCAGCGGGCAGATCTATGGCTACACCTTC. This encodes CASGQIYGYTF.

This clone turned up a few times. This CDR3 is CASSRRQTQETQYF. CDR3 bases: TGTGCCAGCAGCCGGAGACAGACCCAAGAGACCCAGTACTTC. The chain couples TRBV5-6 to TRBJ2-5; a possible D gene is TRBD1 (5 bases). The V end lost 4 bases, the J end lost 1 base, and 11 bases lay between the germline ends. Germline V gene lookup returns CDR1 SGHDT and CDR2 YYEEEE. This CDR3 has 14 residues.

The rearrangement links TRBV28 to TRBJ1-2, with D uncertain. V lost 1 base, J lost 7 bases, and 16 bases lay in between. Germline loops: CDR1 MDHEN, CDR2 SYDVKM. This CDR3 comprises 15 residues. CDR3 sequence (DNA): TGTGCCAGCAGTTTATTCGATGGTGGGTCTGCTGGCTACACCTTC. Protein: CASSLFDGGSAGYTF.

The chain couples TRBV5-1 to TRBJ2-3; D possibly corresponds to TRBD1 (5 bases). Germline V gives CDR1 SGHRS, CDR2 YFSETQ. Between the trimmed V and J ends, which lost 1 base and 2 bases, there was a span of 14 bases. This CDR3 is 16 amino acids long. In nucleotides, the CDR3 is TGCGCCAGCAGCTTGTCCATTTCCAGGGTCACAGATACGCAGTATTTT. Encoded protein: CASSLSISRVTDTQYF.

The gene calls are TRBV9 and TRBJ2-3; D remains ambiguous. The V end was cut by 4 bases, the J end by 1 base, with 10 bases between. The length of the CDR3 is 14 residues. Looked up from germline, CDR1 is SGDLS and CDR2 is YYNGEE. Here the CDR3 reads CASSPPDGTDTQYF. As DNA, the CDR3 is TGTGCCAGCAGCCCACCCGATGGCACAGATACGCAGTATTTT.

The V call is TRBV29-1, the J call TRBJ1-5; D not resolved. V was cut by 7 bases and J by 2 bases, with 9 bases left in between. The CDR3 loop spans 12 amino acids. CDR1 is SQVTM, CDR2 ANQGSEA, per germline. The CDR3 sequence is CSAGNGNQPQHF. DNA for the CDR3: TGCAGCGCGGGAAACGGCAATCAGCCCCAGCATTTT.

This clone was counted only a few times. The chain uses TRBV29-1 and TRBJ2-5; the D gene is possibly TRBD2 (7 bases). Germline values: CDR1 SQVTM, CDR2 ANQGSEA. CDR3 length: 15 amino acids. V was cut by 6 bases and J by 1 base, with 18 bases left in between. The DNA of the CDR3 is TGCAGCGTGGAGGAGCGGGACATAGGCCAAGAGACCCAGTACTTC. This sequence encodes CSVEERDIGQETQYF.

This chain links TRBV5-1 with TRBJ2-7, with 7 bases matching TRBD2. From germline, CDR1 is SGHRS and CDR2 YFSETQ. The CDR3 covers 18 residues. V lost 4 bases, J lost 2 bases, and 18 bases stayed unmatched. Here the CDR3 DNA reads TGCGCCAGCAGCCCCTGGGGTAATACTGCGGGAGAACCCTACGAGCAGTACTTC. This translates into CASSPWGNTAGEPYEQYF.

The rearrangement uses TRBV9 and TRBJ1-6; D unresolved. In germline, CDR1 is SGDLS, CDR2 YYNGEE. This CDR3 has 17 residues. Trimming took off 0 bases at V and 5 bases at J, with 15 bases between the two ends. As DNA, the CDR3 is TGTGCCAGCAGCGTAGCGGGAAATCGTCCCCATAATTCACCCCTCCACTTT. This gives the protein CASSVAGNRPHNSPLHF.

The chain employs TRBV5-6 and TRBJ2-3; D not certain. The CDR3 spans 13 residues. Germline V CDR1 and CDR2: SGHDT, YYEEEE. Trimming removed 1 base from V and 6 bases from J, with 9 bases in between. DNA for the CDR3: TGTGCCAGCAGCTTGTCAGTATGGGATACGCAGTATTTT. Its protein product is CASSLSVWDTQYF.

The rearrangement joins TRBV11-1 to TRBJ1-6, with D perhaps matching TRBD1 (6 bases). Trimming stripped 3 bases from V and 8 bases from J, with 8 bases between. The germline V gene has CDR1 SGHAT and CDR2 FQDESV (reference sequence). CDR3 size: 13 residues. This CDR3 reads CASSFHRDSPLHF. CDR3 bases: TGTGCCAGCAGCTTTCACAGGGATTCACCCCTCCACTTT.

This clone was recorded only once. The chain combines TRBV7-2 with TRBJ1-4; TRBD1 might be the D (6 bases). The CDR3 sequence is 13 residues long. Germline V gene sequence: CDR1 SGHTA, CDR2 FQGNSA. V was clipped by 1 base and J by 10 bases, with 10 bases between them. The CDR3 DNA sequence: TGTGCCAGCAGCTTAGAACTAGGGGGAAAACTGTTTTTT. This sequence encodes CASSLELGGKLFF.

This sequence joins TRBV28 and TRBJ2-7; no clear D gene. The CDR3 has 13 amino acids. Germline V gene data show CDR1 as MDHEN and CDR2 as SYDVKM. V dropped 3 bases and J dropped 3 bases, with 9 bases sitting between them. CDR3 sequence: CASSLYNSYEQYF. The DNA for the CDR3 is TGTGCCAGCAGTTTGTACAATAGCTACGAGCAGTACTTC.

The genes are TRBV2 and TRBJ1-1; TRBD1 is a possible D gene (5 bases). Trimming pared 6 bases from V and 11 bases from J, leaving 13 bases between. CDR1 and CDR2 from the germline V gene are SNHLY and FYNNEI. The CDR3 totals 11 residues. The CDR3 region is CASRASGKAFF. The CDR3 DNA is TGTGCCAGCAGAGCGTCAGGGAAGGCTTTCTTT.

Sample share makes this clone hyperexpanded. The genes are TRBV9 and TRBJ1-5; D is ambiguous. The CDR3 length is 13 residues. Germline CDR1 SGDLS, CDR2 YYNGEE. Between the trimmed V and J ends, which lost 2 bases and 0 bases, there was a span of 3 bases. CDR3 sequence (DNA): TGTGCCAGCAGCGTCGCTAGCAATCAGCCCCAGCATTTT. It is translated as CASSVASNQPQHF. The full variable domain, with the rest looked up from reference TRBV9 and TRBJ1-5, is DSGVTQTPKHLITATGQRVTLRCSPRSGDLSVYWYQQSLDQGLQFLIQYYNGEERAKGNILERFSAQQFPDLHSELNLSSLELGDSALYFCASSVASNQPQHFGDGTRLSIL.

The rearrangement links TRBV19 to TRBJ1-5, with D possibly matching TRBD1 (5 bases). Germline V gene lookup returns CDR1 LNHDA and CDR2 SQIVND (reference sequence). The CDR3 contains 15 residues. V was pared by 5 bases and J by 0 bases, with 11 bases between. For the CDR3, the DNA is TGTGCCAGTAGTGGCCAGGGAGATAGCAATCAGCCCCAGCATTTT. It translates to CASSGQGDSNQPQHF.

V is TRBV7-3 and J is TRBJ2-3; D gene unclear. The germline V gene encodes CDR1 SGHTA and CDR2 FQGTGA. Trimming cost V 5 bases and J 4 bases, with 22 bases left between them. The CDR3 is 17 amino acids. CDR3 residues: CASSPGWGTMSADTQYF. For the CDR3, the DNA is TGTGCCAGCAGCCCCGGGTGGGGAACAATGTCCGCAGATACGCAGTATTTT.

This clone was seen only a few times. The chain has TRBV10-2 and TRBJ1-5, with a possible D match to TRBD1 (6 bases). The CDR3 is 13 residues long. Germline-derived CDR1 and CDR2 are WSHSY and SAAADI. Deletions cut 7 bases from V and 3 bases from J, with 10 bases between. CDR3 coding DNA: TGCGCCAGCACACAGGGAAACAATCAGCCCCAGCATTTT. Translated: CASTQGNNQPQHF.

The rearrangement uses TRBV2 and TRBJ1-1; no clear D gene. Germline V lookup: CDR1 SNHLY, CDR2 FYNNEI. Trimming took 11 bases from V and 7 from J, leaving 23 bases between them. CDR3 size: 14 residues. The CDR3 is CAVTGWTTSGEAFF. CDR3 bases: TGTGCCGTCACGGGGTGGACCACCTCGGGTGAAGCTTTCTTT.

The V call is TRBV6-5, the J call TRBJ2-2; TRBD2 aligns across 12 bases. The CDR3 loop spans 16 amino acids. J lost 4 bases, V lost 4 bases, and 4 bases had no gene match. Germline loops: CDR1 MNHEY, CDR2 SVGAGI. This chain's CDR3 is CASSLGLAGGTGELFF. DNA for the CDR3: TGTGCCAGCAGTTTGGGACTAGCGGGTGGCACCGGGGAGCTGTTTTTT.

The gene calls are TRBV7-6 and TRBJ2-7; D may match TRBD1 or TRBD2 (6 bases each). This CDR3 has 17 amino acids. Per germline, CDR1 SGHVS and CDR2 FNYEAQ. Trimming shortened V by 4 bases and J by 1 base, and 20 bases separated the two germline ends. For the CDR3, the DNA is TGTGCCAGCAGCTCTAGGGCCGGGGGCCTTACTTCCTACGAGCAGTACTTC. It codes for CASSSRAGGLTSYEQYF.

This sequence joins TRBV4-3 and TRBJ1-5; D is ambiguous. V lost 4 bases and J lost 1, with 14 bases in between. This CDR3 region has 16 residues. Per the germline V gene, CDR1 is LGHNA and CDR2 is YSLEER. CDR3 bases: TGCGCCAGCAGCCCCTCCTTGAGGGAGAGCAATCAGCCCCAGCATTTT. This sequence encodes CASSPSLRESNQPQHF.

The V gene is TRBV29-1, the J gene TRBJ2-3; 11 bases are shared with TRBD2. V was clipped by 6 bases and J by 3 bases; unmatched bases: 8. The germline CDR1 and CDR2 sequences are SQVTM and ANQGSEA. This CDR3 comprises 15 residues. The CDR3 protein is CSVSGGLAATDTQYF. In DNA, the CDR3 is TGCAGCGTCTCTGGGGGACTAGCGGCTACAGATACGCAGTATTTT.

The rearrangement joins TRBV5-1 to TRBJ2-1; TRBD2 aligns across 7 bases. The V gene's germline CDR1 is SGHRS and CDR2 YFSETQ. V was pared by 0 bases and J by 7 bases, with 4 bases of the junction left unmatched. The CDR3 runs to 14 residues. Written as DNA, the CDR3 is TGCGCCAGCAGCTTGGGAGGACTAGAAAATGAGCAGTTCTTC. Protein: CASSLGGLENEQFF.

The V call is TRBV29-1, the J call TRBJ2-7; 7 bases match TRBD2. This CDR3 is 11 amino acids long. The V segment lost 6 bases and the J segment 7 bases; nucleotides outside the gene matches: 6. The germline V gene has CDR1 SQVTM and CDR2 ANQGSEA. The CDR3 loop reads CSVATSQEQYF. In DNA form, the CDR3 reads TGCAGCGTCGCGACTAGCCAGGAGCAGTACTTC.